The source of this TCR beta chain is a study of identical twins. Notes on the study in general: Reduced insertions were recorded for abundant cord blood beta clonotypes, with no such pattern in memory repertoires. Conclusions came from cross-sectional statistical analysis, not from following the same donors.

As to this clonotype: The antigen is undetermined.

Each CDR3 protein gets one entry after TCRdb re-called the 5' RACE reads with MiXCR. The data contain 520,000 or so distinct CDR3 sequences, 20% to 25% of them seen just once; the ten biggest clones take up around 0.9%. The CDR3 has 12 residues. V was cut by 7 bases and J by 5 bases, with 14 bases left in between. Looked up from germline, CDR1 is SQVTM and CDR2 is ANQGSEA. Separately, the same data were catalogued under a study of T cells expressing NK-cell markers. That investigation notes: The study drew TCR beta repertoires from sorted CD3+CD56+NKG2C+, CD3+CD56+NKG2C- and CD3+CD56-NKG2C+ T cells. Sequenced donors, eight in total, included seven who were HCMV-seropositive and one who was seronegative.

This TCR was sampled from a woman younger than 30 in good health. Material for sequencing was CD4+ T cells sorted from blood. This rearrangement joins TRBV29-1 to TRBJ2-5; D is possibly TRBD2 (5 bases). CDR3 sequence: CSATREYETQYF. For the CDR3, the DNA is TGCAGCGCTACTAGGGAATATGAGACCCAGTACTTC.